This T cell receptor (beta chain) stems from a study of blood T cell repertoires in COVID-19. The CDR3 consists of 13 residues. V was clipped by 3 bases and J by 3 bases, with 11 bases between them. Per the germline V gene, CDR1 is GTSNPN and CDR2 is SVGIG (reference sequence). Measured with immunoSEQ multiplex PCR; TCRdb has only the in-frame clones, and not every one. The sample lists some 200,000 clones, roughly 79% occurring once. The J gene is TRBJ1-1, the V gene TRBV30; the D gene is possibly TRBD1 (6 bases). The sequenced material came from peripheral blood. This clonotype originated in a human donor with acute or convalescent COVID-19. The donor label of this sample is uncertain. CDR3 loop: CAWRQGWDTEAFF. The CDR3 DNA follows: TGTGCCTGGAGGCAGGGGTGGGACACTGAAGCTTTCTTT. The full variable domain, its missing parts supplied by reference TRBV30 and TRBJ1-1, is SQTIHQWPATLVQPVGSPLSLECTVEGTSNPNLYWYRQAAGRGLQLLFYSVGIGQISSEVPQNLSASRPQDRQFILSSKKLLLSDSGFYLCAWRQGWDTEAFFGQGTRLTVV.